One and the same sample provided the 25 T cell receptor beta chains below, sequenced in a study of shared clonotypes between healthy human individuals. Profiling relied on immunoSEQ multiplex PCR, and the TCRdb table lists in-frame clones only, not all of them. The sample gives about 1.1 million clones, 60% to 85% of which show up once; 0.85% to 1% is in the top ten. The specimen was memory CD4+ T cells from PBMCs. Subset here: CD45RA-negative fraction. These receptors came from a man between 18 and 29 years old in good health. Some clones in this sample may be carry-over from other donors' samples.

On this clone itself: A far larger clone is off by one base, so a read error is likely. This sample includes further DNA sequences coding for the same CDR3. The rearrangement uses TRBV4-1 and TRBJ1-2; TRBD1 aligns across 8 bases. V lost 4 bases, J lost 11 bases, and 15 bases stayed unmatched. The CDR3 runs 15 residues. In germline, CDR1 is MGHRA, CDR2 YSYEKL. DNA of the CDR3: TGCGCCAGCAGCCCCTTGGACAGGGAAAGGGAAGGTTACACCTTC. It translates to CASSPLDREREGYTF.

The chain uses TRBV28 and TRBJ2-1; tentatively, D is TRBD1 (6 bases). The CDR3 has 16 amino acids. With 8 bases removed from V and 5 bases from J, the gap between germline ends came to 22 bases. Germline V gives CDR1 MDHEN, CDR2 SYDVKM. CDR3 sequence: CASGLAQGIGNNEQFF. The CDR3 coding sequence is TGTGCCAGCGGGCTTGCACAGGGTATTGGGAACAATGAGCAGTTCTTC.

The chain carries TRBV5-4 and TRBJ2-1, with 9 positions matching TRBD2. CDR1 and CDR2 (germline): SGHNT, YYREEE (reference sequence). V shed 0 bases, J shed 2 bases, and the junction held 3 bases outside the gene matches. This CDR3 is built from 16 residues. The CDR3 loop is CASSLGLAAAYNEQFF. CDR3 sequence (DNA): TGTGCCAGCAGCTTGGGACTAGCGGCCGCCTACAATGAGCAGTTCTTC.

The CDR3 region is CASSFMEGDTEAFF. CDR3 nucleotides: TGCGCCAGCAGCTTCATGGAAGGCGACACTGAAGCTTTCTTT. The rearrangement uses TRBV5-1 and TRBJ1-1; D unresolved. The CDR3 has 14 residues. The ends were cut back, 2 bases at V and 3 bases at J, with 11 bases in the middle. The germline V gene has CDR1 SGHRS and CDR2 YFSETQ. Together with reference TRBV5-1 and TRBJ1-1, the CDR3 gives the full variable domain: KAGVTQTPRYLIKTRGQQVTLSCSPISGHRSVSWYQQTPGQGLQFLFEYFSETQRNKGNFPGRFSGRQFSNSRSEMNVSTLELGDSALYLCASSFMEGDTEAFFGQGTRLTVV.

The V gene is TRBV12-2, the J gene TRBJ2-5; the table's TRBD1 call for D was not verified on the DNA. TRBV12-2 is a pseudogene. The CDR3 loop spans 15 amino acids. CDR3 region: CASRLEPDIQETQYF. CDR3 DNA sequence: TGTGCAAGTCGCTTAGAACCGGACATCCAAGAGACCCAGTACTTC.

On this clone itself: One end of the junction fails to match germline, which may point to a read error. This chain joins TRBV28 and TRBJ1-2; possible D gene TRBD1, 6 bases. The CDR3 length is 13 residues. Germline loops: CDR1 MDHEN, CDR2 SYDVKM. CDR3 residues: CASSSTGYYSYTF. The CDR3 region has the DNA TGTGCCAGCAGTTCAACAGGGTACTATAGCTACACCTTC.

V and J are TRBV6-1 and TRBJ2-3, with D unclear. The CDR3 contains 14 residues. Germline V gene lookup returns CDR1 MNHNS and CDR2 SASEGT. Trimming shortened V by 2 bases and J by 0 bases, and 6 bases separated the two germline ends. The CDR3 reads CASSESESTDTQYF. The CDR3, as DNA: TGTGCCAGCAGTGAAAGTGAGAGCACAGATACGCAGTATTTT.

Written as DNA, the CDR3 is TGTGCCAGCAGTGGACAGGCCCAGTACTTC. It specifies CASSGQAQYF. The chain employs TRBV2 and TRBJ2-5, with D perhaps matching TRBD1 (6 bases). V was cut by 4 bases and J by 9 bases, with 6 bases left in between. Per germline, CDR1 SNHLY and CDR2 FYNNEI. The CDR3 has 10 amino acids.

The chain recombines TRBV6-1 with TRBJ1-2; D is unresolved. V was pared by 1 base and J by 3 bases, with 21 bases between. The germline gives CDR1 MNHNS, CDR2 SASEGT. The CDR3 runs 18 residues. The CDR3 loop is CASSEVIKGPGRDYGYTF. The CDR3 bases are TGTGCCAGCAGTGAAGTTATTAAGGGTCCAGGTCGAGACTATGGCTACACCTTC.

This rearrangement joins TRBV7-9 to TRBJ1-3; the D gene is possibly TRBD1 (6 bases). V shed 5 bases and J shed 4 bases, with 15 bases lying between them. Germline V gene lookup returns CDR1 SEHNR and CDR2 FQNEAQ (reference sequence). The CDR3 extends over 15 amino acids. Here the CDR3 reads CASSLDGQSGNTIYF. In DNA form, the CDR3 reads TGTGCCAGCAGCCTGGACGGACAGTCAGGAAACACCATATATTTT.

On this clone itself: Other nucleotide sequences from this sample produce the same CDR3. The rearrangement uses TRBV28 and TRBJ1-5, with TRBD1 identical over 9 bases. Trimming removed 3 bases from V and 5 bases from J; junction bases left unmatched: 2. The CDR3 has 14 residues. The V gene's germline CDR1 is MDHEN and CDR2 SYDVKM. The CDR3 DNA is TGTGCCAGCAGTTTGACAGGGGGATATCAGCCCCAGCATTTT. Its protein is CASSLTGGYQPQHF.

The chain is built from TRBV6-5 and TRBJ2-7, with D unresolved. This CDR3 spans 12 amino acids. V was clipped by 5 bases and J by 6 bases, with 11 bases between them. Looked up from germline, CDR1 is MNHEY and CDR2 is SVGAGI. The CDR3 sequence: CASSPRRGEQYF. The CDR3 DNA follows: TGTGCCAGCAGTCCTCGGAGAGGCGAGCAGTACTTC.

V usage is TRBV10-3 and J usage is TRBJ1-1; D is ambiguous. There are 12 residues in the CDR3. The V and J ends lost 4 bases and 6 bases respectively, with 9 bases between them. Germline CDR1 reads ENHRY; CDR2 reads SYGVKD. DNA of the CDR3: TGTGCCATCAGTGCGCCTGGGGCTGAAGCTTTCTTT. Residues: CAISAPGAEAFF.

The chain has TRBV5-1 and TRBJ2-5; 12 nucleotides match TRBD2. V lost 0 bases and J lost 4; bases outside the gene matches: 4. Germline CDR1 reads SGHRS; CDR2 reads YFSETQ. The CDR3 is 16 amino acids. The CDR3 spells CASSLALAGGGETQYF. DNA for the CDR3: TGCGCCAGCAGCTTGGCTCTAGCGGGAGGGGGAGAGACCCAGTACTTC. Looking up the rest from reference TRBV5-1 and TRBJ2-5 gives the full variable domain: KAGVTQTPRYLIKTRGQQVTLSCSPISGHRSVSWYQQTPGQGLQFLFEYFSETQRNKGNFPGRFSGRQFSNSRSEMNVSTLELGDSALYLCASSLALAGGGETQYFGPGTRLLVL.

CDR3 in amino acids: CASRLGFSADTQYF. The CDR3, as DNA: TGTGCCAGCAGACTAGGATTTAGCGCAGATACGCAGTATTTT. The chain employs TRBV7-9 and TRBJ2-3; D perhaps matches TRBD2 (5 bases). Per germline, CDR1 SEHNR and CDR2 FQNEAQ (reference sequence). CDR3 length: 14 residues. Trimming took 6 bases from V and 4 from J, leaving 14 bases between them.

A few counts support this clone. This chain links TRBV2 with TRBJ2-5, with 10 bases matching TRBD2. The CDR3 contains 14 residues. V trimming: 11 bases; J trimming: 4 bases; junction bases outside the gene matches: 10. Germline V CDR1 and CDR2: SNHLY, FYNNEI. The CDR3 nucleotides are TGTGCCGCCCGAGGGCTAGCGGGAGTAGAGACCCAGTACTTC. Protein sequence: CAARGLAGVETQYF.

CDR3 in amino acids: CASSGLAGGRYNEQFF. The DNA of the CDR3 is TGTGCCAGCTCGGGGCTAGCGGGAGGTCGATACAATGAGCAGTTCTTC. The rearrangement joins TRBV28 to TRBJ2-1, with TRBD2 identical over 11 bases. CDR3 length equals 16 residues. V lost 8 bases and J lost 4; bases outside the gene matches: 10. Germline CDR1 MDHEN, CDR2 SYDVKM.

V and J are TRBV11-2 and TRBJ2-5, with 14 bases fitting TRBD2. Per the germline V gene, CDR1 is SGHAT and CDR2 is FQNNGV. The junction had 8 bases not matched to a gene; V was cut back by 5 bases and J by 0 bases. This CDR3 region has 18 residues. The CDR3 is CASSPTRTSGGNQETQYF. Written as DNA, the CDR3 is TGTGCCAGCAGCCCCACCCGGACTAGCGGGGGGAACCAAGAGACCCAGTACTTC.

The chain recombines TRBV23-1 with TRBJ1-2; the D is unclear. TRBV23-1 is annotated as an ORF whose role is uncertain. The CDR3 has 15 residues. V lost 0 bases to trimming and J lost 8 bases, with 16 bases between them. The DNA for the CDR3 is TGCGCCAGCAGTCAATCCGGCCGGGCCCCCGGAGGCTACACCTTC. Its translation is CASSQSGRAPGGYTF.

The V gene is TRBV30, the J gene TRBJ2-1; 9 positions match TRBD2. The CDR3 covers 14 residues. With V trimmed by 8 bases and J by 6 bases, 11 bases remained unmatched. Germline values: CDR1 GTSNPN, CDR2 SVGIG (reference sequence). CDR3 sequence: CAPRVAGAANEQFF. The CDR3 region has the DNA TGTGCCCCCCGGGTAGCGGGAGCAGCCAATGAGCAGTTCTTC.

V is TRBV7-2 and J is TRBJ2-4; TRBD2 aligns across 12 bases. Germline CDR1 reads SGHTA; CDR2 reads FQGNSA. V shed 4 bases and J 1 base; nucleotides not matched to a gene: 5. This CDR3 has 17 amino acids. The CDR3 region is CASSSGGLAGAKNIQYF. The CDR3 DNA reads TGTGCCAGCAGCTCGGGTGGACTAGCGGGGGCCAAAAACATTCAGTACTTC.

The chain links TRBV5-5 to TRBJ1-5; 8 positions match TRBD1. Germline V gives CDR1 SGHKS, CDR2 YYEKEE (reference sequence). This CDR3 has 15 amino acids. J lost 4 bases, V lost 4 bases, and 7 bases had no gene match. This chain's CDR3 is CASSGTGGLNQPQHF. DNA of the CDR3: TGTGCCAGCAGCGGGACAGGAGGATTAAATCAGCCCCAGCATTTT.

This rearrangement joins TRBV18 to TRBJ2-5; the D is unclear. With the DNA end fitting TRBJ2-7 better, the J assignment may be wrong. Per the germline V gene, CDR1 is KGHSH and CDR2 is LQKENI. CDR3 size: 14 residues. The CDR3 DNA follows: TGTGCCAGCTCACCACCTGACGGTTACTACGAGCAGTACTTC. It is translated as CASSPPDGYYEQYF.

The J gene is TRBJ1-5, the V gene TRBV6-1; TRBD1 agrees at 7 bases. Trimming removed 5 bases from V and 0 bases from J; junction bases left unmatched: 4. The CDR3 covers 15 residues. Germline CDR1 is MNHNS and CDR2 is SASEGT. CDR3 coding DNA: TGTGCCAGCAGTCGTACAGGGGATAGCAATCAGCCCCAGCATTTT. Translating gives CASSRTGDSNQPQHF.

This chain joins TRBV7-9 and TRBJ1-3; D perhaps matches TRBD1 (6 bases). This CDR3 has 14 amino acids. V was cut by 5 bases and J by 0 bases, with 8 bases left in between. In germline, CDR1 is SEHNR, CDR2 FQNEAQ (reference sequence). In nucleotides, the CDR3 is TGTGCCAGCAGCCAGACAGGCTCTGGAAACACCATATATTTT. It translates to CASSQTGSGNTIYF.